This T cell receptor (beta chain) was captured by sequencing in a study of T cell repertoires in cytomegalovirus infection. Points from the study as a whole: CMV-specific HLA-C-restricted TCR beta clonotypes dominated the ex vivo response. Individuals carrying CMV plus the relevant HLA were identified by cumulative frequency of public TCR beta families.

This CDR3 spans 16 amino acids. The J segment lost 2 bases and the V segment lost 0 bases, leaving 4 bases of the junction unmatched. In germline, CDR1 is MNHNS, CDR2 SASEGT. For this clonotype: The antigen remains unidentified.

TCRdb ran MiXCR on the reads and lists one entry per CDR3 protein. The sample holds 680,000 or so distinct CDR3 sequences; 35% are singletons and the top ten take around 3%. The V gene is TRBV6-1, the J gene TRBJ2-3; 8 nucleotides match TRBD2. This receptor was taken from a human donor in good health (CMV status not recorded). Some clones in this sample may be carry-over from other donors' samples. Sequencing input: PBMCs. The CDR3 DNA follows: TGTGCCAGCAGTGAAGCGGACGGGGGGGACACAGATACGCAGTATTTT. Its translation is CASSEADGGDTDTQYF.